One sample yielded the 8 T cell receptor beta chains listed below, sequenced in a study of cytomegalovirus exposure and HLA in healthy donors. Primers for the PCR totalled 60 Vbeta and 13 Jbeta. Produced via immunoSEQ multiplex PCR; TCRdb's table is partial and in-frame only. The sample holds 110,000 to 150,000 clones, roughly 83% seen once. The sequenced sample consisted of PBMCs. These receptors were obtained from a man aged 40-55 years in good health and CMV-seropositive.

The genes are TRBV6-1 and TRBJ1-4; D not certain. Germline CDR1 MNHNS, CDR2 SASEGT. The V end lost 6 bases, the J end lost 7 bases, and 15 bases lay between the germline ends. The CDR3 is 14 residues long. The CDR3 DNA reads TGTGCCAGCAGCCTTGGGAGTGGGATTGAAAAACTGTTTTTT. As protein: CASSLGSGIEKLFF.

This clone showed up just once. The chain recombines TRBV5-1 with TRBJ2-4, with 7 positions matching TRBD2. Germline V lookup: CDR1 SGHRS, CDR2 YFSETQ. V dropped 4 bases and J dropped 8; count of bases not matched to a gene: 9. CDR3 length equals 14 residues. The CDR3 DNA sequence: TGCGCCAGCAGCCAAAGGCAGGCGGGAGACATTCAGTACTTC. Protein sequence: CASSQRQAGDIQYF.

V is TRBV6-5 and J is TRBJ2-7; a weak D match, TRBD2 (5 bases). This CDR3 is built from 11 residues. The germline V gene has CDR1 MNHEY and CDR2 SVGAGI. Trimming stripped 6 bases from V and 12 bases from J, with 15 bases between. The CDR3 here is CASSILDQWYF. The CDR3, as DNA: TGTGCCAGCAGCATACTAGACCAGTGGTACTTC.

This rearrangement joins TRBV4-3 to TRBJ2-3; a weak D match, TRBD1 (5 bases). The CDR3 covers 14 residues. Germline values: CDR1 LGHNA, CDR2 YSLEER. V gave up 0 bases and J gave up 2 bases, with 6 bases separating them. The CDR3 DNA reads TGCGCCAGCAGCCAAGAACAGGCCACAGATACGCAGTATTTT. Translated: CASSQEQATDTQYF.

The rearrangement uses TRBV6-6 and TRBJ1-6; 10 bases align to TRBD1. Germline V gene sequence: CDR1 MNHNY, CDR2 SVGAGI (reference sequence). This CDR3 is built from 15 residues. The V segment lost 6 bases and the J segment 13 bases; nucleotides outside the gene matches: 12. The CDR3 region has the DNA TGTGCCAGCAGGCCCCCCGGGACAGGGGTTCTGCCCCTCCACTTT. Its translation is CASRPPGTGVLPLHF.

The genes are TRBV2 and TRBJ2-7, with 12 bases aligning to TRBD1. Germline V gene sequence: CDR1 SNHLY, CDR2 FYNNEI. V lost 2 bases to trimming and J lost 6 bases; unmatched junction nucleotides: 5. The CDR3 sequence is 15 residues long. The CDR3 loop reads CASSETGQGAGEQYF. In DNA form, the CDR3 reads TGTGCCAGCAGTGAAACGGGACAGGGGGCTGGCGAGCAGTACTTC.

The chain joins TRBV9 to TRBJ2-5, with D perhaps matching TRBD2 (7 bases). The germline V and J ends were trimmed by 0 bases and 4 bases, with 13 bases remaining between them. CDR3 size: 15 residues. Germline-derived CDR1 and CDR2 are SGDLS and YYNGEE. CDR3 coding DNA: TGTGCCAGCAGCGTAGAGGGGGGGGAGGGAGAGACCCAGTACTTC. It yields the protein CASSVEGGEGETQYF.

The chain carries TRBV6-5 and TRBJ2-2; D is possibly TRBD2 (6 bases). The V end lost 5 bases, the J end lost 4 bases, and 11 bases lay between the germline ends. This CDR3 is 14 amino acids long. Germline V gene sequence: CDR1 MNHEY, CDR2 SVGAGI. The CDR3 sequence is CASSTGGGTGELFF. CDR3 DNA sequence: TGTGCCAGCAGTACCGGGGGTGGCACCGGGGAGCTGTTTTTT.